One sample yielded the 18 T cell receptor beta chains listed below, sequenced in a study of human T cells and chemical hapten exposure. TCRdb ran MiXCR on the RACE reads and lists one entry per CDR3 protein. The sample contains some 400,000 distinct CDR3 sequences, more than 4.5% of which appear only once. Time point given: pre-sensitization, week 0. Stated treatment: therapeutic diphenylcyclopropenone sensitization with weekly scalp DPC. The source material was whole blood, sampled in connection with sensitization to the hapten diphenylcyclopropenone (DPC). The receptor source for this set is a woman in her 50s with alopecia areata. Some clones in this sample may be carry-over from other donors' samples.

This clonotype came up many times. V is TRBV12-3 or TRBV12-4 and J is TRBJ2-3; 11 nucleotides agree with TRBD2. Germline trimming cut 3 bases from V and 3 bases from J; bases unmatched to any gene: 17. The CDR3 contains 20 residues. CDR3 loop: CASSFPSLAGGLHTTDTQYF. CDR3 coding DNA: TGTGCCAGCAGTTTTCCCTCCCTAGCGGGAGGCCTACACACAACAGATACGCAGTATTTT.

This clonotype occurred many times. The chain joins TRBV12-3 or TRBV12-4 to TRBJ2-1; TRBD2 matches at 8 bases. The CDR3 is made up of 18 amino acids. V was pared by 3 bases and J by 1 base, with 11 bases of the junction left unmatched. CDR3 protein: CASSFKVAGRGSYNEQFF. The CDR3 DNA is TGTGCCAGCAGTTTCAAGGTCGCCGGGAGGGGTTCCTACAATGAGCAGTTCTTC.

The table lists this clonotype with many counts. The chain carries TRBV5-4 and TRBJ1-6; 7 nucleotides agree with TRBD1. Germline CDR1 SGHNT, CDR2 YYREEE (reference sequence). The trim removed 0 bases at V and 10 bases at J, leaving 1 base unmatched. This CDR3 comprises 13 residues. Written as DNA, the CDR3 is TGTGCCAGCAGCTTGGACAGGGGCTCACCCCTCCACTTT. This codes for CASSLDRGSPLHF.

This clonotype was seen ten or more times. The CDR3 sequence is CASSYGQGASYEQYF. CDR3 nucleotide sequence: TGTGCCAGCAGTTACGGACAGGGGGCTTCCTACGAGCAGTACTTC. The genes are TRBV6-5 and TRBJ2-7; 11 bases agree with TRBD1. The V gene end was trimmed by 2 bases and the J gene end by 1 base; junction bases not matched to a gene: 1. The CDR3 has 15 amino acids. CDR1 and CDR2 from the germline V gene are MNHEY and SVGAGI.

This clonotype was counted ten times or more. This sequence joins TRBV29-1 and TRBJ2-7; D is perhaps TRBD2 (5 bases). The CDR3 extends over 12 amino acids. Trimming removed 0 bases from V and 4 bases from J, with 7 bases in between. Germline-derived CDR1 and CDR2 are SQVTM and ANQGSEA. The DNA of the CDR3 is TGCAGCGTTGAAGACGGGGTTTACGAGCAGTACTTC. Its translation: CSVEDGVYEQYF.

In its sample, this clonotype was seen many times. This sequence joins TRBV12-3 or TRBV12-4 and TRBJ2-3, with 8 bases that match TRBD2. The CDR3 extends over 15 amino acids. The trim removed 4 bases at V and 2 bases at J, leaving 5 bases unmatched. CDR3 residues: CASSWTSPSTDTQYF. CDR3 nucleotides: TGTGCCAGCAGTTGGACTAGCCCGTCCACAGATACGCAGTATTTT.

This clonotype was counted a few times. V is TRBV6-5 and J is TRBJ2-2; D is uncertain. Germline CDR1 is MNHEY and CDR2 is SVGAGI. V was clipped by 4 bases and J by 8 bases, with 8 bases between them. This CDR3 spans 12 amino acids. The CDR3 reads CASSSPGGELFF. For the CDR3, the DNA is TGTGCCAGCAGTTCCCCCGGGGGGGAGCTGTTTTTT.

In its sample, this clonotype was seen many times. The chain has TRBV7-2 and TRBJ2-3; 8 bases match TRBD2. V lost 5 bases to trimming and J lost 0 bases; unmatched junction nucleotides: 4. The CDR3 length is 15 residues. Looked up from germline, CDR1 is SGHTA and CDR2 is FQGNSA. As DNA, the CDR3 is TGTGCCAGCAGCGCGGCTAGCGGGAGCACAGATACGCAGTATTTT. This gives the protein CASSAASGSTDTQYF.

This clonotype occurred many times. The CDR3 region is CASRTGTGSSPLHF. The CDR3 region has the DNA TGTGCCAGCAGGACCGGGACAGGGAGTTCACCCCTCCACTTT. J is TRBJ1-6 and V is TRBV6-2 or TRBV6-3; 9 bases agree with TRBD1. Germline V CDR1 and CDR2: MNHEY, SVGEGT. V trimming: 6 bases; J trimming: 9 bases; junction bases outside the gene matches: 6. This CDR3 has 14 amino acids.

The chain carries TRBV18 and TRBJ1-1; D remains ambiguous. The germline gives CDR1 KGHSH, CDR2 LQKENI. V lost 3 bases and J 3 bases, leaving 14 bases between the germline ends. The CDR3 length is 15 residues. CDR3 sequence reads: CASSPSGLLDTEAFF. CDR3 DNA: TGTGCCAGCTCACCTTCCGGACTCCTGGACACTGAAGCTTTCTTT.

This clonotype was observed at least ten times. The chain joins TRBV5-1 to TRBJ1-1; D gene unclear. The CDR3 loop spans 13 amino acids. The V end lost 4 bases, the J end lost 4 bases, and 11 bases lay between the germline ends. CDR1 and CDR2 (germline): SGHRS, YFSETQ. DNA for the CDR3: TGCGCCAGCAGCCCCCCTTCGGGCACTGAAGCTTTCTTT. Translated: CASSPPSGTEAFF.

This clonotype has at least ten counts. The chain carries TRBV9 and TRBJ2-1; D call uncertain. V was shortened by 0 bases and J by 1 base, with 11 bases between the two germline ends. Germline CDR1 and CDR2: SGDLS and YYNGEE. CDR3 length: 16 residues. This chain's CDR3 is CASSVASLGSYNEQFF. CDR3 DNA: TGTGCCAGCAGCGTAGCCTCACTGGGATCCTACAATGAGCAGTTCTTC.

This clonotype has a handful of counts. The chain combines TRBV20-1 with TRBJ2-1, with a weak D call TRBD2 (6 bases). The germline V and J ends were trimmed by 3 bases and 7 bases, with 19 bases remaining between them. The germline gives CDR1 DFQATT, CDR2 SNEGSKA (reference sequence). CDR3 length: 15 amino acids. CDR3 loop: CSASGVGGIGNEQFF. CDR3 in DNA: TGCAGTGCTAGTGGGGTCGGGGGAATTGGTAATGAGCAGTTCTTC.

This clonotype was detected many times. The chain is built from TRBV14 and TRBJ2-5; no definite D call. The CDR3 extends over 12 amino acids. Germline V gene data show CDR1 as SGHDN and CDR2 as FVKESK. Trimming removed 4 bases from V and 4 bases from J, with 7 bases in between. As DNA, the CDR3 is TGTGCCAGCAGCCCGATCGGAGAGACCCAGTACTTC. This gives the protein CASSPIGETQYF.

Comments on this clonotype: Possible read error: a much larger clone is one base away. V usage is TRBV5-1 and J usage is TRBJ2-7; 7 bases map to TRBD1. With V trimmed by 0 bases and J by 3 bases, 3 bases remained unmatched. The germline gives CDR1 SGHRS, CDR2 YFSETQ. The CDR3 consists of 14 residues. The CDR3 sequence is CASSLERGHYEQYF. CDR3 nucleotide sequence: TGCGCCAGCAGCTTGGAGAGGGGGCACTACGAGCAGTACTTC.

This chain uses TRBV3-1 with TRBJ2-3, with D possibly being TRBD1 (6 bases). The CDR3 length is 15 residues. V lost 2 bases and J 3 bases, leaving 12 bases between the germline ends. Germline V gene data show CDR1 as LGHDT and CDR2 as YNNKEL (reference sequence). CDR3: CASSQRAGATDTQYF. CDR3 DNA: TGTGCCAGCAGCCAACGGGCAGGGGCGACAGATACGCAGTATTTT.

This clonotype was found many times. The J gene is TRBJ2-2, the V gene TRBV24-1; TRBD2 aligns across 7 bases. The germline CDR1 and CDR2 sequences are KGHDR and SFDVKD. The CDR3 spans 15 residues. V lost 3 bases and J lost 5; bases outside the gene matches: 5. The CDR3 nucleotides read TGTGCCACCAGTGATGGCGGGAGAGGTACCGGGGAGCTGTTTTTT. Its translation: CATSDGGRGTGELFF.

The chain is built from TRBV9 and TRBJ2-3, with 13 bases that match TRBD2. The length of the CDR3 is 16 residues. CDR1 is SGDLS, CDR2 YYNGEE, per germline. J gave up 4 bases and V 3 bases, and 5 bases lay outside the gene matches. The CDR3 nucleotides read TGTGCCAGCAGCGGGACTAGCGGGAGTTTAGCAGATACGCAGTATTTT. This encodes CASSGTSGSLADTQYF.